What follows describes a single TCR beta chain. Antigen specificity is unknown. The data belong to a study of shared clonotypes between healthy human individuals. The study's findings and limits: The study drew on few donors, limiting represented genetic and exposure-history diversity. Estimated richness values were generally larger in naive subsets than in memory subsets.

Clones were read by immunoSEQ multiplex PCR, and TCRdb kept only the in-frame ones, dropping some. The sample holds some 380,000 clones, about 96% seen once. The study drew its donors from healthy HIV-negative adults without recent acute infections or vaccinations. Nashville, Tennessee was home to all donors, who were Caucasian adults. CDR3 length: 14 amino acids. Germline V gene lookup returns CDR1 SGHAT and CDR2 FQNNGV. V lost 3 bases to trimming and J lost 2 bases; unmatched junction nucleotides: 0. The sample was memory CD8+ T cells sorted from blood. Subset in this sample: CD45RO+ cells pooled with CCR7-negative TemRA cells. This TCR was recovered from a man between 25 and 39 years old in good health. This chain uses TRBV11-2 with TRBJ2-7; 11 bases line up with TRBD2. CDR3 sequence (DNA): TGTGCCAGCAGCTTTAGCGGGAGGGCCTACGAGCAGTACTTC. It codes for CASSFSGRAYEQYF.